What follows describes a single TCR beta chain. What it binds is not known. A single record per CDR3 protein comes from TCRdb applying MiXCR to the 5' RACE reads. The sample lists about 470,000 distinct CDR3 sequences, approximately 25% seen once, with 2.9% in the top ten. This specimen comes from a study of identical twins. Trimming shortened V by 6 bases and J by 6 bases, and 15 bases separated the two germline ends. The CDR3 is 14 residues long. Study-level points and caveats: Monozygotic twins shared more out-of-frame TCR alpha than recombination models predicted.

The data were also submitted as part of a second study, on T cells expressing NK-cell markers. That study adds: Researchers got TCR beta repertoires out of sorted CD3+CD56+NKG2C+, CD3+CD56+NKG2C- and CD3+CD56-NKG2C+ T cells. There were seven HCMV-seropositive donors and one seronegative donor among the eight sequenced. Expanded NKG2C+ T cell clones were not confirmed as HCMV-specific.

Material: CD4+ T cells sorted from blood. V gene TRBV12-3 or TRBV12-4 combines with J gene TRBJ1-5; possibly TRBD1 for D (5 bases). This clonotype originated in a woman aged 18-29 years in good health. This chain's CDR3 is CASSSGAARQPQHF. Written as DNA, the CDR3 is TGTGCCAGCAGCTCTGGGGCAGCACGTCAGCCCCAGCATTTT.